These T cell receptor beta chains were read from a single sample in a study of T cell responses to AZD1222 COVID-19 vaccine. Measured with immunoSEQ multiplex PCR; TCRdb has only the in-frame clones, and not every one. The sample has some 150,000 clones, 70% to 90% seen once. The specimen was peripheral blood, collected on day 0 of AZD1222 vaccination. The origin of the receptors is an adult in good health. Both conserved end residues are part of each CDR3. Fields, in order: V gene, clone size, J gene, D gene, CDR3 length, CDR3 protein, CDR3 DNA. A D gene is named only where the DNA matches it firmly. Only part of the rows carry a size: once, few, many, or a class if the clone is expanded.

TRBV6-1	.	TRBJ1-5	.	13	CASSETGNQPQHF	TGTGCCAGCAGTGAGACAGGTAATCAGCCCCAGCATTTT
TRBV30	.	TRBJ1-1	.	13	CAWSVLGVPEAFF	TGTGCCTGGAGTGTACTAGGGGTCCCGGAAGCTTTCTTT
TRBV12-3/TRBV12-4	.	TRBJ1-5	.	12	CASSLLAQPQHF	TGTGCCAGCAGTTTACTGGCTCAGCCCCAGCATTTT
TRBV5-1	.	TRBJ1-4	.	15	CASKGALGTNEKLFF	TGCGCCAGCAAAGGGGCACTGGGGACTAATGAAAAACTGTTTTTT
TRBV10-1	.	TRBJ2-2	TRBD1	13	CAGHRGYTGELFF	TGCGCCGGACACAGGGGTTACACCGGGGAGCTGTTTTTT
TRBV2	once	TRBJ1-2	.	13	CASNPGVDYGYTF	TGTGCCAGCAATCCCGGGGTGGACTATGGCTACACCTTC
TRBV4-1	.	TRBJ1-2	.	14	CASSPIYRGDGYTF	TGCGCCAGCAGCCCTATTTACAGAGGTGATGGCTACACCTTC
TRBV7-2	once	TRBJ1-2	.	11	CASSNRRGYTF	TGTGCCAGCAGCAACAGGAGGGGCTACACCTTC
TRBV30	once	TRBJ1-2	.	11	CAFSVGAVYTF	TGTGCCTTCTCAGTAGGGGCTGTCTACACCTTC
TRBV6-5	once	TRBJ2-7	TRBD1	15	CASSYSSSGGYEQYF	TGTGCCAGCAGTTACTCGAGCTCAGGGGGCTACGAGCAGTACTTC
TRBV9	few	TRBJ2-5	.	14	CASSVNWRAQTQYF	TGTGCCAGCAGCGTAAACTGGAGGGCGCAGACCCAGTACTTC
TRBV19	.	TRBJ1-5	.	13	CASSIQRGSPQHF	TGTGCCAGTAGTATACAGCGAGGCAGCCCCCAGCATTTT
TRBV15	.	TRBJ2-5	TRBD2	18	CATSREYRTSGVQETQYF	TGTGCCACCAGCAGAGAATATAGGACTAGCGGGGTCCAAGAGACCCAGTACTTC
TRBV7-2	once	TRBJ2-2	.	13	CASRGLSTGELFF	TGTGCCAGCAGAGGGTTATCCACCGGGGAGCTGTTTTTT
TRBV5-1	.	TRBJ2-5	.	17	CASSFGKGTGTGETQYF	TGCGCCAGCAGCTTTGGGAAGGGCACAGGGACGGGAGAGACCCAGTACTTC
TRBV5-1	once	TRBJ1-3	.	15	CASSQWGDFGNTIYF	TGCGCCAGCAGCCAATGGGGAGACTTTGGAAACACCATATATTTT
TRBV7-2	.	TRBJ1-5	.	16	CASSPTHRGGDQPQHF	TGTGCCAGCAGCCCCACTCATAGGGGCGGGGATCAGCCCCAGCATTTT
TRBV28	.	TRBJ2-7	.	12	CASSFYAYEQYF	TGTGCCAGCAGTTTTTACGCCTACGAGCAGTACTTC
TRBV2	once	TRBJ1-1	.	14	CASRPGDQPTEAFF	TGTGCCAGCAGACCAGGGGATCAACCCACTGAAGCTTTCTTT
TRBV7-2	few	TRBJ2-2	.	15	CASSFQGVRTGELFF	TGTGCCAGCAGTTTCCAGGGCGTCCGCACCGGGGAGCTGTTTTTT
TRBV29-1	.	TRBJ1-5	.	14	CSATQGDGNQPQHF	TGCAGCGCGACCCAGGGAGATGGCAATCAGCCCCAGCATTTT
TRBV6-2/TRBV6-3	.	TRBJ1-1	.	14	CASSSDTSNTEAFF	TGTGCCAGCAGTTCGGACACCTCGAACACTGAAGCTTTCTTT
TRBV14	.	TRBJ2-7	.	14	CASSQIPGDREQYF	TGTGCCAGCAGCCAAATTCCCGGGGATAGGGAGCAGTACTTC
TRBV19	.	TRBJ1-5	.	15	CASSGLEGRNQPQHF	TGTGCCAGTAGTGGGCTAGAGGGCCGCAATCAGCCCCAGCATTTT
TRBV6-5	.	TRBJ1-3	TRBD1	14	CASSYARGSYTIYF	TGTGCCAGCAGTTACGCCAGGGGGTCATACACCATATATTTT
TRBV2	once	TRBJ1-2	.	13	CASRGGESYGYTF	TGTGCCAGCAGAGGAGGTGAGAGCTATGGCTACACCTTC
TRBV7-2	.	TRBJ1-4	TRBD1	15	CASSLGDRVNEKLFF	TGTGCCAGCAGCTTAGGGGACAGGGTCAATGAAAAACTGTTTTTT
TRBV24-1	.	TRBJ1-6	.	15	CATRFVYRPNSPLHF	TGTGCCACCCGGTTTGTTTACAGACCAAATTCACCCCTCCACTTT
TRBV12-3/TRBV12-4	.	TRBJ2-7	.	13	CASRAQVIGEQYF	TGTGCCAGCAGGGCCCAGGTTATTGGCGAGCAGTACTTC
TRBV2	.	TRBJ1-2	.	10	CASGWSGYTF	TGTGCCAGCGGGTGGAGTGGCTACACCTTC